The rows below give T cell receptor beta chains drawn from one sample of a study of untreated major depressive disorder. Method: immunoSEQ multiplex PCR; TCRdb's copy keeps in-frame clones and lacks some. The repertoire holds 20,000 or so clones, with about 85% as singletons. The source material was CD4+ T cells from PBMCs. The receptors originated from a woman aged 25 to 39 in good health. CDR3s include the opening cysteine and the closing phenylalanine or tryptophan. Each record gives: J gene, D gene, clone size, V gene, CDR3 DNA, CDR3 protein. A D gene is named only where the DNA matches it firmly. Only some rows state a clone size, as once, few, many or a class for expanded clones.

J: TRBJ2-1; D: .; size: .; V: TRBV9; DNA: TGTGCCAGCAGCGAGCAGGTGGGGCTTTTCGATGAGCAGTTCTTC; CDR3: CASSEQVGLFDEQFF
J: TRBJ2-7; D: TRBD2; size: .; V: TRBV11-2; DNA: TGTGCCAGCAGCTCTTTCTGGGGCGGGAGCTACGAGCAGTACTTC; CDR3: CASSSFWGGSYEQYF
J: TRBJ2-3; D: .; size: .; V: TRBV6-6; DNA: TGTGCCAGCAGTAAGGGGACAACATCTAGCACAGATACGCAGTATTTT; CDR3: CASSKGTTSSTDTQYF
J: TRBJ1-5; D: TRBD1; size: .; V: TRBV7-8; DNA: TGTGCCAGCAGCTTAGCGGCACGCAAGGGACAGCTCCCCCGGAATCAGCCCCAGCATTTT; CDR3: CASSLAARKGQLPRNQPQHF
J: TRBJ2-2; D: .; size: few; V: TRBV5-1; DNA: TGCGCCAGCAGCTTTTGGGGAACCGGGGAGCTGTTTTTT; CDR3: CASSFWGTGELFF
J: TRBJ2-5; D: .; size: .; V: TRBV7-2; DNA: TGTGCCAGCAGCTTAGTAGGTAGGGGTCCAGAGACCCAGTACTTC; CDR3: CASSLVGRGPETQYF
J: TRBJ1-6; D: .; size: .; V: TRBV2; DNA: TGTGCCAGCAGGGCAGTAGACTCACCCCTCCACTTT; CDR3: CASRAVDSPLHF
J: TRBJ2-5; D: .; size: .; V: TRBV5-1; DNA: TGCGCCAGCAAACGAACGGAAACGGAGACCCAGTACTTC; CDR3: CASKRTETETQYF
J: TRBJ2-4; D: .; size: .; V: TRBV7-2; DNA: TGTGCCAGCAGCTTATCCGGGGCGGGGTACATTCAGTACTTC; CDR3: CASSLSGAGYIQYF
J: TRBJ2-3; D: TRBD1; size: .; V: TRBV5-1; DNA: TGCGCCAGCAGCTTGGTGACAGGGGCCACAGATACGCAGTATTTT; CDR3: CASSLVTGATDTQYF
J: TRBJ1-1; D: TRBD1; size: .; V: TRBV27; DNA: TGTGCCAGCAGTTTATCGGGGACAGGGGGCACTGAAGCTTTCTTT; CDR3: CASSLSGTGGTEAFF
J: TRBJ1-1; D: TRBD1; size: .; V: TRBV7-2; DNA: TGTGCCAGCAGCTTAAGAGGGACAGGGTCAAGCACTGAAGCTTTCTTT; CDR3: CASSLRGTGSSTEAFF
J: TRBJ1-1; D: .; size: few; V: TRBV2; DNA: TGTGCCAGCGCTGGGGGGAACACTGAAGCTTTCTTT; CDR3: CASAGGNTEAFF
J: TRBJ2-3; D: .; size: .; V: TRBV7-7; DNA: TGTGCTAGCAGCTTAGCCCAGGACTCAAGAACGCAGTATTTT; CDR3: CASSLAQDSRTQYF
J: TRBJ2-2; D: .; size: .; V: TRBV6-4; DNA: TGTGCCAGCAGTGACTCAGGCGGAAAGCACACCGGGGAGCTGTTTTTT; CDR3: CASSDSGGKHTGELFF
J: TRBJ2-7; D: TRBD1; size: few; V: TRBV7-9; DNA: TGTGCCAGCAGCATATCACCGGGACAGAGATCGGGCGAGCAGTACTTC; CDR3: CASSISPGQRSGEQYF
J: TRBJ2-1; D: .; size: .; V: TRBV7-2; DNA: TGTGCCAGCAGCTTAGGTCCGGCGGGTGAGCAGTTCTTC; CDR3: CASSLGPAGEQFF
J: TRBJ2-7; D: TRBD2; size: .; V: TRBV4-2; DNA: TGTGCCAGCAGCCAAGTCGGGACTAGCGGGAAGGGCTACGAGCAGTACTTC; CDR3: CASSQVGTSGKGYEQYF
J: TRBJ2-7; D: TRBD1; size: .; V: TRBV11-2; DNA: TGTGCCAGCAGCTCTCTTAAACCGGGACAGGGATTTTTGGAGCAGTACTTC; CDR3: CASSSLKPGQGFLEQYF
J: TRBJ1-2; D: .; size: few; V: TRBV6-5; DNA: TGTGCCAGCACCGCAGGGGTGGGCTATGGCTACACCTTC; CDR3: CASTAGVGYGYTF
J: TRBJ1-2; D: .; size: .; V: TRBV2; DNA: TGTGCCAGCAGTGAAGGTCGGAGGGTAAAGGGCTACACCTTC; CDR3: CASSEGRRVKGYTF
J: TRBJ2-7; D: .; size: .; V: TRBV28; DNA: TGTGCCAGCAGTTTAGGGGGGAAAACAGAGTCGCAGTACTTC; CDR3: CASSLGGKTESQYF
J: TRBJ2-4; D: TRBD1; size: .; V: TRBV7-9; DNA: TGTGCCAGCAGCCGCGACAGGGGAAGAAACATTCAGTACTTC; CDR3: CASSRDRGRNIQYF
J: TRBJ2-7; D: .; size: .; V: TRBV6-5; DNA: TGTGCCAGCAGCTCAGGGCTAAGGAGCTCCTACGAGCAGTACTTC; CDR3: CASSSGLRSSYEQYF
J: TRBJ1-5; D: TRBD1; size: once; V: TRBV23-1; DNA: TGCGCCAGCAGTCAAGGGCAGGGGGCTTGGTGTCAGCCCCAGCATTTT; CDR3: CASSQGQGAWCQPQHF
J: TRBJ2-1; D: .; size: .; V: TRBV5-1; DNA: TGCGCCAGCAGCCGTTGGGGGGAGACAGGGACCTACAATGAGCAGTTCTTC; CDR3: CASSRWGETGTYNEQFF
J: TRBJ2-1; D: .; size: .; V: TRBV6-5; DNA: TGTGCCAGCACCCTGAACAATGAGCAGTTCTTC; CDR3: CASTLNNEQFF
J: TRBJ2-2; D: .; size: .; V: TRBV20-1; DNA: TGCAGTGCTCAGGGTTCCGGGGAGCTGTTTTTT; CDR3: CSAQGSGELFF
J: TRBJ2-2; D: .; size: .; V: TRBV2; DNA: TGTGCCAGCAGACGGGACATAACCACCGGGGAGCTGTTTTTT; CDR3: CASRRDITTGELFF
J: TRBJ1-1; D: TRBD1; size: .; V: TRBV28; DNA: TGTGCCAGCAGTTGGGGACAGACTGAAGCTTTCTTT; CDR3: CASSWGQTEAFF
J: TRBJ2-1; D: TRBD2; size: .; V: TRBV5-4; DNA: TGTGCCAGCAGGCGGGGGGGGTACAATGAGCAGTTCTTC; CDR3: CASRRGGYNEQFF
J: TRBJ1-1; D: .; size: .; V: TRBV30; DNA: TGTGCCTGGAGTATACCCTCAGGGGCACCCCGGGACACTGAAGCTTTCTTT; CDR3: CAWSIPSGAPRDTEAFF
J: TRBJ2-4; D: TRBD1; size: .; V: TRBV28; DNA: TGTGCCAGCAGACGCGGACAGGGGGCAGATTTGGCCAAAAACATTCAGTACTTC; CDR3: CASRRGQGADLAKNIQYF
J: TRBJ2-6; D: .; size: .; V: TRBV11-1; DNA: TGTGCCAGCAGCAGGGGACATGGGTTATCTGGGGCCAACGTCCTGACTTTC; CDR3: CASSRGHGLSGANVLTF
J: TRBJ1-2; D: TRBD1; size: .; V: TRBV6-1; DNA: TGTGCCAGCAGTGAAGTACTACAGGGGATATATGGCTACACCTTC; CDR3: CASSEVLQGIYGYTF
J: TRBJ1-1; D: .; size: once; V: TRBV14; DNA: TGTGCCAGCAGCCAAGACGGGACGAGTGGTATCAAGGCTTTCTTT; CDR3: CASSQDGTSGIKAFF
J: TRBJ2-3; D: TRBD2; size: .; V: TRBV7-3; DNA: TGTGCCAGCAGCTTAGAACTAGCGGATACGAAGTATTTT; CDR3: CASSLELADTKYF